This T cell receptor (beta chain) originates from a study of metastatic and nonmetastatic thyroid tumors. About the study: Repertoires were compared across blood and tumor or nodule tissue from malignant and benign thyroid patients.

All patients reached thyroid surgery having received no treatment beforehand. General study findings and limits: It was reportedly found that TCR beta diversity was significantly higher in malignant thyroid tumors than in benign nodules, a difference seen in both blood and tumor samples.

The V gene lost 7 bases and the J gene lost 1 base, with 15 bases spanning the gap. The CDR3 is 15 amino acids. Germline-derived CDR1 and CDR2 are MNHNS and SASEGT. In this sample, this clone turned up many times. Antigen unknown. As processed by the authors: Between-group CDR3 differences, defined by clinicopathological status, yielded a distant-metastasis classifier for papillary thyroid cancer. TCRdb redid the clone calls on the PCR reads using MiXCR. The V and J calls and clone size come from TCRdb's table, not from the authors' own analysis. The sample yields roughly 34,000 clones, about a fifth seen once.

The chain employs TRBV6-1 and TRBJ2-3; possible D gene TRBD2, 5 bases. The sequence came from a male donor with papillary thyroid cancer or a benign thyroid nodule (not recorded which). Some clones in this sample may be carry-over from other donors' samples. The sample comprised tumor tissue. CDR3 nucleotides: TGTGCCAGCACTCCTCTCGGCGGGCGCACAGATACGCAGTATTTT. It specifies CASTPLGGRTDTQYF.